The 9 T cell receptor beta chains reported below all come from one sample, sequenced in a study of T cell responses to AZD1222 COVID-19 vaccine (dated by TCRdb to about 2021). The library was obtained by the immunoSEQ multiplex PCR assay. TCRdb provides this immuneACCESS table in a form limited to in-frame rearrangements. Some clones are lacking; in checked studies, under half of them reflect an unresolved V gene, and why the rest are absent is not known. A total of over 70,000 clones appear in this sample, approximately 81% of them only once. The ten biggest clones cover roughly 20% of the sample. The label giving this sample's time point can be read as: baseline before first vaccination. The sample consisted of peripheral blood, taken on day 0 of AZD1222 vaccination. These receptors were obtained from an adult in good health.

The sample holds one count of this clone. The rearrangement links TRBV7-9 to TRBJ2-2, with TRBD1 matching over 8 bases. Germline-derived CDR1 and CDR2 are SEHNR and FQNEAQ (reference sequence). The ends lost 5 bases at V and 5 bases at J; junction bases unmatched: 1. The CDR3 loop spans 13 amino acids. The DNA for the CDR3 is TGTGCCAGCAGCAGGACAGGGACCGGGGAGCTGTTTTTT. Amino acids: CASSRTGTGELFF.

V gene TRBV5-1 combines with J gene TRBJ2-7; 13 nucleotides line up with TRBD2. V shed 5 bases, J shed 4 bases, and the junction held 6 bases outside the gene matches. Germline V CDR1 and CDR2: SGHRS, YFSETQ. The CDR3 totals 15 residues. The CDR3 bases are TGCGCCAGCAGTTACCGGACTAGCGGGAGTTACGAGCAGTACTTC. This sequence encodes CASSYRTSGSYEQYF.

V is TRBV2 and J is TRBJ1-6; 9 nucleotides line up with TRBD1. V dropped 6 bases and J dropped 2; count of bases not matched to a gene: 11. The CDR3 covers 18 residues. Germline V CDR1 and CDR2: SNHLY, FYNNEI. CDR3 residues: CASSAGQGSRAYNSPLHF. DNA of the CDR3: TGTGCCAGCAGCGCGGGACAGGGATCTCGAGCCTATAATTCACCCCTCCACTTT. The whole variable domain, remainder taken from reference TRBV2 and TRBJ1-6, is EPEVTQTPSHQVTQMGQEVILRCVPISNHLYFYWYRQILGQKVEFLVSFYNNEISEKSEIFDDQFSVERPDGSNFTLKIRSTKLEDSAMYFCASSAGQGSRAYNSPLHFGNGTRLTVT.

The chain employs TRBV10-1 and TRBJ2-1, with D perhaps matching TRBD2 (6 bases). This CDR3 is built from 14 residues. Germline values: CDR1 WNHNN, CDR2 SYGVQD (reference sequence). With 4 bases removed from V and 6 bases from J, the gap between germline ends came to 13 bases. DNA for the CDR3: TGCGCCAGCAGTGTTTTCAAGGGAGGCAATGAGCAGTTCTTC. Translation gives CASSVFKGGNEQFF.

The chain uses TRBV1 and TRBJ2-1. TRBV1 is annotated as a pseudogene. CDR3 size: 17 residues. This CDR3 reads CTSSQNVGPRGVNEQFF. Here the CDR3 DNA reads TGCACCAGCAGCCAAAACGTCGGACCGAGGGGGGTCAATGAGCAGTTCTTC.

This clone was detected once. The V call is TRBV5-1, the J call TRBJ1-6; D is uncertain. The V end was cut by 5 bases, the J end by 8 bases, with 11 bases between. The germline V gene has CDR1 SGHRS and CDR2 YFSETQ. The CDR3 has 13 amino acids. Here the CDR3 DNA reads TGCGCCAGCAGAGAAATGGGTGATTCACCCCTCCACTTT. It yields the protein CASREMGDSPLHF. Filled out from reference TRBV5-1 and TRBJ1-6, the complete variable domain reads KAGVTQTPRYLIKTRGQQVTLSCSPISGHRSVSWYQQTPGQGLQFLFEYFSETQRNKGNFPGRFSGRQFSNSRSEMNVSTLELGDSALYLCASREMGDSPLHFGNGTRLTVT.

J is TRBJ2-5 and V is TRBV11-3, with TRBD2 identical over 8 bases. V lost 3 bases to trimming and J lost 2 bases; unmatched junction nucleotides: 17. CDR1 and CDR2 from the germline V gene are SGHNT and YENEEA. The CDR3 covers 19 residues. The CDR3 spells CASSLGNWRAGAGQETQYF. CDR3 nucleotides: TGTGCCAGCAGCTTGGGGAACTGGCGAGCGGGGGCGGGACAAGAGACCCAGTACTTC. The full variable domain, in which reference TRBV11-3 and TRBJ2-5 provide the parts outside the CDR3, is EAGVVQSPRYKIIEKKQPVAFWCNPISGHNTLYWYLQNLGQGPELLIRYENEEAVDDSQLPKDRFSAERLKGVDSTLKIQPAELGDSAVYLCASSLGNWRAGAGQETQYFGPGTRLLVL.

The chain combines TRBV28 with TRBJ1-5; D remains ambiguous. Germline CDR1 reads MDHEN; CDR2 reads SYDVKM. The CDR3 is made up of 13 amino acids. Trimming took off 3 bases at V and 4 bases at J, with 7 bases between the two ends. The CDR3 protein is CASSFRMNQPQHF. CDR3 bases: TGTGCCAGCAGTTTCCGCATGAATCAGCCCCAGCATTTT.

This sequence joins TRBV5-1 and TRBJ2-7; 8 bases align to TRBD1. The CDR3 runs 14 residues. Losses at the gene ends were 2 bases for V and 7 bases for J; bases not matched to a gene: 8. Germline CDR1 is SGHRS and CDR2 is YFSETQ. The DNA of the CDR3 is TGCGCCAGCAGCTTCGACAGGGGTAATCGGGAGCAGTACTTC. Amino acid sequence: CASSFDRGNREQYF.